This T cell receptor beta chain was observed in a study of shared clonotypes between healthy human individuals. Measured with immunoSEQ multiplex PCR; TCRdb has only the in-frame clones, and not every one. This sample has approximately 1.5 million clones, with approximately 98% found just once. The CDR3 extends over 18 amino acids. This TCR came from a man younger than 45 in good health. Sequenced material: naive CD4+ T cells sorted from blood. Subset indicated: CD45RA+ positively selected. The V call is TRBV12-1, the J call TRBJ1-5. TRBV12-1 is labeled a pseudogene. CDR3 sequence (DNA): TGTGCCAGCAGCTTTAGTCTCGGTCGGCAGGGAGGCAATCAGCCCCAGCATTTT. It specifies CASSFSLGRQGGNQPQHF.